These T cell receptor beta chains were read from a single sample in a study of blood T cell repertoires in COVID-19. Assay: immunoSEQ multiplex PCR; the TCRdb copy retains only in-frame clones and omits some. Of under 200,000 clones in the sample, roughly 91% were seen once. The specimen was peripheral blood. These receptors were taken from a man aged 40-50 years with active or convalescent COVID-19. Each CDR3 is given with its conserved first and last residue. The D gene is left open where the match is weak. The size entry is marked missing in some rows and otherwise reads once, few, many or a size class.

v_call,j_call,d_call,clone_size,cdr3_nt,cdr3_aa
TRBV6-4,TRBJ1-1,-,-,TGTGCCAGCAGTGTGGAGGTGGGCACTGAAGCTTTCTTT,CASSVEVGTEAFF
TRBV6-2/TRBV6-3,TRBJ2-7,-,few,TGTGCCAGCAGTTACTCCGGATCCCCCGGAGGCGAGCAGTACTTC,CASSYSGSPGGEQYF
TRBV10-3,TRBJ1-1,-,-,TGTGCCATCAAAGGGAGGAACACTGAAGCTTTCTTT,CAIKGRNTEAFF
TRBV29-1,TRBJ1-2,-,few,TGCAGCGTTGACGTCTTAACTAACTATGGCTACACCTTC,CSVDVLTNYGYTF
TRBV28,TRBJ2-7,TRBD2,-,TGTGCCAGCAGAACCGGGGGGTTCTACGAGCAGTACTTC,CASRTGGFYEQYF
TRBV29-1,TRBJ2-3,-,-,TGCAGCGCGGCGGGCGGGGTTAGCACAGATACGCAGTATTTT,CSAAGGVSTDTQYF
TRBV7-2,TRBJ1-6,-,-,TGTGCCAGCAGCCCCACCGGGACATCCGATTCACCCCTCCACTTT,CASSPTGTSDSPLHF
TRBV25-1,TRBJ1-4,-,-,TGTGCCAGCACCGACAATGGGGAAAAACTGTTTTTT,CASTDNGEKLFF
TRBV6-5,TRBJ1-1,-,-,TGTGCCAGCAGAACAGGATACACTGAAGCTTTCTTT,CASRTGYTEAFF
TRBV7-9,TRBJ1-6,TRBD1,-,TGTGCCAGCAGTCGTTGGTCCGGGACAGGGGACTCACCCCTCCACTTT,CASSRWSGTGDSPLHF
TRBV28,TRBJ1-1,-,-,TGTGCCAGCGAGAAAACAGGTGTGAACACTGAAGCTTTCTTT,CASEKTGVNTEAFF
TRBV6-6,TRBJ1-2,-,-,TGTGCCAGTGTGAGAGGGGGTTCGGACTATGGCTACACCTTC,CASVRGGSDYGYTF
TRBV18,TRBJ2-7,-,-,TGTGCCAGCTCACCCCTCAGCTCCTACGAGCAGTACTTC,CASSPLSSYEQYF
TRBV28,TRBJ2-3,TRBD2,-,TGTGCCAGCAGTTTAACTAGCGGGAGAAACACAGATACGCAGTATTTT,CASSLTSGRNTDTQYF
TRBV11-2,TRBJ1-6,-,-,TGTGCCAGCAGCTTTACAGGGCTGAGCTCCTATAATTCACCCCTCCACTTT,CASSFTGLSSYNSPLHF
TRBV6-5,TRBJ1-6,-,-,TGTGCCAGCAGAAAAGGGGATAGGAATTCACCCCTCCACTTT,CASRKGDRNSPLHF
TRBV5-1,TRBJ2-6,TRBD2,-,TGCGCCAGTAAGGCATCCGGGACTACCTTCTCTGGGGCCAACGTCCTGACTTTC,CASKASGTTFSGANVLTF
TRBV11-3,TRBJ2-2,TRBD1,-,TGTGCCAGCAGCCGCCGGGACAGCCATAACACCGGGGAGCTGTTTTTT,CASSRRDSHNTGELFF
TRBV10-3,TRBJ2-2,TRBD2,-,TGTGCCATGAACAGCGGGGGCAACACCGGGGAGCTGTTTTTT,CAMNSGGNTGELFF
TRBV2,TRBJ2-3,-,-,TGTGCCAGCAGTGGGTACTTACTCGGTAGCACAGATACGCAGTATTTT,CASSGYLLGSTDTQYF
TRBV18,TRBJ1-5,-,-,TGTGCCAGCTCCTTGGCCGGAGATCAGCCCCAGCATTTT,CASSLAGDQPQHF
TRBV18,TRBJ1-5,TRBD1,once,TGTGCCAGCTCACAACTCCCGACAGGGAACAATCAGCCCCAGCATTTT,CASSQLPTGNNQPQHF
TRBV19,TRBJ1-1,TRBD1,-,TGTGCCAGTAGTTCGACAGGGGGCACTGAAGCTTTCTTT,CASSSTGGTEAFF
TRBV19,TRBJ1-6,TRBD1,-,TGTGCCAGTAGTACACGTGGACAGGGCGTCGGTTCACCCCTCCACTTT,CASSTRGQGVGSPLHF
TRBV19,TRBJ1-1,-,-,TGTGCCAGTAGTATAGGGGAGAGAAACACTGAAGCTTTCTTT,CASSIGERNTEAFF
TRBV10-1,TRBJ1-2,-,-,TGCGCCAGGGTCACATTAAGGGGCACGGAGAACTATGGCTACACCTTC,CARVTLRGTENYGYTF
TRBV29-1,TRBJ2-1,-,-,TGCAGCGTTGAAGATCTTAGCGCAGAGCAGTTCTTC,CSVEDLSAEQFF
TRBV5-4,TRBJ2-1,-,-,TGTGCCAGCAGTCCCAGTAGCGTCAATGAGCAGTTCTTC,CASSPSSVNEQFF
TRBV10-3,TRBJ2-3,-,-,TGTGCCATCAGTGCCGAGGGTGCAGATACGCAGTATTTT,CAISAEGADTQYF
TRBV9,TRBJ2-5,TRBD2,-,TGTGCCAGCAACATAGCGGGGGGGCGGGAGACCCAGTACTTC,CASNIAGGRETQYF
TRBV7-2,TRBJ2-7,-,-,TGTGCCAGCAGCGAACAAAGAAGCTCCTACGAGCAGTACTTC,CASSEQRSSYEQYF
TRBV4-3,TRBJ2-5,-,once,TGCGCCAGCAGCCAAGTGGCCGGGGTAGGGGAGACCCAGTACTTC,CASSQVAGVGETQYF
TRBV2,TRBJ1-1,TRBD1,-,TGTGCCAGCCAAAGGGACAGGGGGAACACTGAAGCTTTCTTT,CASQRDRGNTEAFF
TRBV5-5,TRBJ1-2,-,-,TGTGCCAGCAGCTTGGAGGGGACTAACTATGGCTACACCTTC,CASSLEGTNYGYTF
TRBV19,TRBJ2-7,TRBD1,-,TGTGCCAGTAGTATCGCGACAGGGGGCTACGAGCAGTACTTC,CASSIATGGYEQYF
TRBV6-1,TRBJ1-1,-,-,TGTGCCAGCAGTGAACGAGGAAATGTCCTGAACACTGAAGCTTTCTTT,CASSERGNVLNTEAFF
TRBV6-6,TRBJ2-1,-,-,TGTGCCAGCAGTCCAGAAGGGCTACACGGGAGTGGTGAGCAGTTCTTC,CASSPEGLHGSGEQFF
TRBV28,TRBJ2-1,-,-,TGTGCCAGCAGTCTGGTCGACGGGGGGCCGCCCTACAATGAGCAGTTCTTC,CASSLVDGGPPYNEQFF
TRBV6-5,TRBJ2-7,-,-,TGTGCCAGCAGTTACCAATCCGGCCTAGCCTCCTACGAGCAGTACTTC,CASSYQSGLASYEQYF
TRBV2,TRBJ1-4,-,-,TGTGCCAGCAGACGGGACCAGGGGGAAAAACTGTTTTTT,CASRRDQGEKLFF
TRBV28,TRBJ1-1,-,-,TGTGCCAGCAGTTCTCCGGTAGCTGAAGCTTTCTTT,CASSSPVAEAFF
TRBV6-5,TRBJ2-5,-,-,TGTGCCAGCTCGAAGCAGGCAGGGAAAGAGACCCAGTACTTC,CASSKQAGKETQYF
TRBV4-3,TRBJ2-7,-,-,TGCGCCAGCAGCCGATCACGGACACCCGCGCCCTACGAGCAGTACTTC,CASSRSRTPAPYEQYF
TRBV19,TRBJ1-3,-,-,TGTGCCAGTAGTATGGCAGGGAGGGACACCATATATTTT,CASSMAGRDTIYF
TRBV6-6,TRBJ1-6,-,-,TGTGCCAGCAGCATACGAGGAGATTCACCCCTCCACTTT,CASSIRGDSPLHF
TRBV5-6,TRBJ1-6,-,-,TGTGCCAGCAGCCCAGAACGGGGTCGGAATTCACCCCTCCACTTT,CASSPERGRNSPLHF
TRBV29-1,TRBJ1-1,-,-,TGCAGCGTTATCCGGGACACCTCAAAGGGCATGAACACTGAAGCTTTCTTT,CSVIRDTSKGMNTEAFF
TRBV28,TRBJ1-5,-,-,TGTGCCAGCAGTCGGCCTGGGGGGGGCAATCAGCCCCAGCATTTT,CASSRPGGGNQPQHF
TRBV5-5,TRBJ2-1,TRBD1,once,TGTGCCAGCAGCTTGGAACAGGGGGACTACAATGAGCAGTTCTTC,CASSLEQGDYNEQFF
TRBV15,TRBJ2-7,TRBD1,-,TGTGCCACCAGCAGAGATAGGTCAGGGGGCCCCTACGAGCAGTACTTC,CATSRDRSGGPYEQYF